This T cell receptor beta chain comes out of a study of cytomegalovirus exposure and HLA in healthy donors. The PCR used 60 Vbeta and 13 Jbeta primers. Sequencing used immunoSEQ multiplex PCR; TCRdb keeps in-frame clones, though not all of them. The profile shows about 170,000 clones, 79% of them singletons. CDR3 length equals 13 residues. The V gene lost 8 bases and the J gene lost 0 bases, with 10 bases spanning the gap. CDR1 is SNHLY, CDR2 FYNNEI, per germline. Concerning this clone: Its antigen is as yet unknown.

Study outcomes and limitations: There were some V segments, including TRBV6-2 and TRBV6-3, excluded as indistinguishable.

The source of this sequence is a woman aged 50 to 60 in good health and CMV-seronegative. The sample consisted of PBMCs. The chain couples TRBV2 to TRBJ1-1; D may be TRBD1 (6 bases). The CDR3 DNA sequence: TGTGCCAGCGGGGGACAAATGAACACTGAAGCTTTCTTT. Translation: CASGGQMNTEAFF.